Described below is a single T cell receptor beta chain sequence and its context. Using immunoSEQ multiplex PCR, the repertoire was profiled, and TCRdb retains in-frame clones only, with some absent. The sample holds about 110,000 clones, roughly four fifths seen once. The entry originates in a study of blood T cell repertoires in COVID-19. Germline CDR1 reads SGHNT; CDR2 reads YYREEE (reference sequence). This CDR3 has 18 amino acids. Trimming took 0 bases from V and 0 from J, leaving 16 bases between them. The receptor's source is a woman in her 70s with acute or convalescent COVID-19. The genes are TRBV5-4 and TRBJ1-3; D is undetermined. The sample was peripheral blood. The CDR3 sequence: CASSLGETRLSSGNTIYF. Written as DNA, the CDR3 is TGTGCCAGCAGCTTGGGGGAGACACGGTTGAGCTCTGGAAACACCATATATTTT.